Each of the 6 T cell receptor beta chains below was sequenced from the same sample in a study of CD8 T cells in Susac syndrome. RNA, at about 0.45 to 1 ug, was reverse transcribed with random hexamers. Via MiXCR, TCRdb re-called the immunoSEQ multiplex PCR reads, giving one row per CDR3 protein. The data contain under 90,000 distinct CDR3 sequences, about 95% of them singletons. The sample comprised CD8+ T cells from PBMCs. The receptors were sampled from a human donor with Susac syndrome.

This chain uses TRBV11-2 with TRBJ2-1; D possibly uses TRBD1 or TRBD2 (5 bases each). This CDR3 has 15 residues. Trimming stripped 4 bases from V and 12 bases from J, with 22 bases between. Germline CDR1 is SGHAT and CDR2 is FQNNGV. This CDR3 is CASSSEFNRPEGQFF. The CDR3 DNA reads TGTGCCAGCAGCTCGGAGTTCAACAGGCCTGAGGGGCAGTTCTTC.

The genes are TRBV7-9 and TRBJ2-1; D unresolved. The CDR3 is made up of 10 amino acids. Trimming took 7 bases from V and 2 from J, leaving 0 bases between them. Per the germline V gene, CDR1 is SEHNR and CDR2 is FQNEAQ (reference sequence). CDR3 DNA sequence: TGTGCCAGCACCTACAATGAGCAGTTCTTC. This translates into CASTYNEQFF.

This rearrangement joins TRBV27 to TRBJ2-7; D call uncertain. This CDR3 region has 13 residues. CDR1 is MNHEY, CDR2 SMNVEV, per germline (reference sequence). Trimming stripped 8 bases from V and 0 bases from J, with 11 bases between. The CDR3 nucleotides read TGTGCCAGCTCCCGGTGGGCCTCCTACGAGCAGTACTTC. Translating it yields CASSRWASYEQYF.

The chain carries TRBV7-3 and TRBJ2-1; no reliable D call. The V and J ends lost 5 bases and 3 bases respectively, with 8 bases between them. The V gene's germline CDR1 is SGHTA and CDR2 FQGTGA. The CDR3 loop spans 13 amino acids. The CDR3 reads CASSDGFYNEQFF. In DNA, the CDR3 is TGTGCCAGCAGCGACGGGTTCTACAATGAGCAGTTCTTC.

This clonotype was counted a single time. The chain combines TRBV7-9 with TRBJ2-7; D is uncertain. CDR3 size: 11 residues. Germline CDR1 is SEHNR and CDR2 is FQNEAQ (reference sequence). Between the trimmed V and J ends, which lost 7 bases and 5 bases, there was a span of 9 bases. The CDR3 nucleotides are TGTGCCAGCACCGGCACGGACGAGCAGTACTTC. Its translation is CASTGTDEQYF.

The CDR3 DNA reads TGTGCCAGCAGCTTTGGGACAGCCGTTTATGGCTACACCTTC. Protein product: CASSFGTAVYGYTF. The chain carries TRBV5-6 and TRBJ1-2; 7 bases match TRBD1. This CDR3 contains 14 residues. Germline-derived CDR1 and CDR2 are SGHDT and YYEEEE. Germline trimming cut 2 bases from V and 5 bases from J; bases unmatched to any gene: 6.